Below are 25 T cell receptor beta chains sequenced from a single sample in a study of radiotherapy plus CTLA-4 blockade in lung cancer. Clones were read by immunoSEQ multiplex PCR, and TCRdb kept only the in-frame ones, dropping some. The table lists about 120,000 clones, approximately 80% of them singletons. This material consisted of peripheral blood, taken from a patient treated with radiotherapy plus ipilimumab. These receptors were collected from a human donor with non-small cell lung cancer who had a partial response to radiotherapy plus ipilimumab.

This rearrangement joins TRBV5-4 to TRBJ2-5; D may be TRBD2 (5 bases). The CDR3 runs 15 residues. The ends were cut back, 4 bases at V and 2 bases at J, with 15 bases in the middle. Per the germline V gene, CDR1 is SGHNT and CDR2 is YYREEE (reference sequence). The CDR3 sequence is CASSPGGGRQETQYF. The CDR3 region has the DNA TGTGCCAGCAGCCCTGGAGGCGGTCGTCAAGAGACCCAGTACTTC.

In this sample, this clone turned up a few times. The sample contains more than one DNA sequence encoding this CDR3. V and J are TRBV5-1 and TRBJ2-3; 15 nucleotides align to TRBD2. This CDR3 region has 15 residues. The germline V gene has CDR1 SGHRS and CDR2 YFSETQ. The V gene end was trimmed by 4 bases and the J gene end by 6 bases; junction bases not matched to a gene: 3. DNA for the CDR3: TGCGCCAGCAGCCGGACTAGCGGGAGGGCCGATACGCAGTATTTT. This encodes CASSRTSGRADTQYF.

V gene TRBV7-9 combines with J gene TRBJ2-1, with a tentative D call TRBD1 (5 bases). V was shortened by 5 bases and J by 4 bases, with 15 bases between the two germline ends. Per germline, CDR1 SEHNR and CDR2 FQNEAQ (reference sequence). CDR3 length: 15 amino acids. The CDR3 DNA reads TGTGCCAGCAGCCCACGACAGTCTTTTTACAATGAGCAGTTCTTC. Translating it yields CASSPRQSFYNEQFF.

The chain employs TRBV6-5 and TRBJ1-2; TRBD1 matches at 8 bases. Germline CDR1 reads MNHEY; CDR2 reads SVGAGI. The length of the CDR3 is 14 residues. Trimming at V came to 5 bases and at J to 4 bases, leaving 6 bases not matched to a gene. The DNA for the CDR3 is TGTGCCAGCAGTCCGGGACAGGCTCTCTATGGCTACACCTTC. It encodes CASSPGQALYGYTF.

In this sample, this clone turned up a few times. This chain uses TRBV4-2 with TRBJ2-7; the match to TRBD2 covers 11 bases. Germline lookup yields CDR1 LGHNA and CDR2 YNFKEQ. The CDR3 consists of 14 residues. V lost 4 bases, J lost 6 bases, and 5 bases stayed unmatched. The CDR3 is CASSRGTSGSEQYF. DNA for the CDR3: TGTGCCAGCAGCCGTGGCACTAGCGGGAGCGAGCAGTACTTC.

The gene calls are TRBV5-1 and TRBJ1-1; D might be TRBD1 (6 bases). The CDR3 runs 14 residues. The V and J ends lost 4 bases and 4 bases respectively, with 14 bases between them. Germline V gives CDR1 SGHRS, CDR2 YFSETQ. CDR3 protein: CASSMGQGTTEAFF. CDR3 nucleotides: TGCGCCAGCAGCATGGGGCAGGGGACCACTGAAGCTTTCTTT.

The rearrangement uses TRBV11-2 and TRBJ2-5; 11 bases align to TRBD2. Germline trimming cut 5 bases from V and 1 base from J; bases unmatched to any gene: 6. Germline-derived CDR1 and CDR2 are SGHAT and FQNNGV. The CDR3 consists of 16 residues. The CDR3 sequence is CASSQPGTSGQETQYF. CDR3 nucleotide sequence: TGTGCCAGCAGCCAACCCGGGACTAGCGGCCAAGAGACCCAGTACTTC.

The chain combines TRBV25-1 with TRBJ2-1; D gene unclear. The germline V gene has CDR1 MGHDK and CDR2 SYGVNS. V was shortened by 3 bases and J by 10 bases, with 10 bases between the two germline ends. This CDR3 is built from 12 residues. The CDR3 DNA reads TGTGCCAGCAGTGATCTCAGTTCGGAGCAGTTCTTC. The encoded protein is CASSDLSSEQFF.

The J gene is TRBJ2-5, the V gene TRBV5-1; a possible D gene is TRBD2 (6 bases). The V gene's germline CDR1 is SGHRS and CDR2 YFSETQ. Trimming pared 3 bases from V and 2 bases from J, leaving 11 bases between. The CDR3 loop spans 14 amino acids. The CDR3 bases are TGCGCCAGCAGCTCCGGCGGGAATCAAGAGACCCAGTACTTC. Its protein is CASSSGGNQETQYF.

V gene TRBV5-1 combines with J gene TRBJ1-1; TRBD1 agrees at 8 bases. After removal of 3 bases from V and 5 bases from J, the junction contained 3 bases not matched to a gene. CDR1 is SGHRS, CDR2 YFSETQ, per germline. The CDR3 is 13 residues long. The CDR3 protein is CASSYGQGTEAFF. CDR3 sequence (DNA): TGCGCCAGCAGCTACGGACAGGGTACTGAAGCTTTCTTT.

The V gene is TRBV28, the J gene TRBJ1-1; no clear D. Trimming took 3 bases from V and 0 from J, leaving 8 bases between them. Germline V lookup: CDR1 MDHEN, CDR2 SYDVKM. The CDR3 is made up of 14 amino acids. The CDR3 bases are TGTGCCAGCAGTTTGAACGGTTTGAACACTGAAGCTTTCTTT. Translating gives CASSLNGLNTEAFF.

This clone was detected once. CDR3 protein: CASSLEGLGGTEAFF. CDR3 coding DNA: TGCGCCAGCAGCTTGGAGGGCTTGGGGGGCACTGAAGCTTTCTTT. The chain recombines TRBV5-1 with TRBJ1-1; D is perhaps TRBD1 (5 bases). This CDR3 spans 15 amino acids. Germline V CDR1 and CDR2: SGHRS, YFSETQ. V lost 0 bases and J 4 bases, leaving 13 bases between the germline ends.

This chain joins TRBV6-5 and TRBJ2-3; TRBD2 agrees at 12 bases. The germline V gene encodes CDR1 MNHEY and CDR2 SVGAGI. The ends lost 2 bases at V and 4 bases at J; junction bases unmatched: 1. This CDR3 has 15 amino acids. The CDR3 is CASSYRLAGADTQYF. The CDR3 DNA is TGTGCCAGCAGTTACCGACTAGCGGGAGCAGATACGCAGTATTTT.

This chain joins TRBV2 and TRBJ2-2; D possibly corresponds to TRBD1 (5 bases). This CDR3 is built from 13 residues. Germline lookup yields CDR1 SNHLY and CDR2 FYNNEI. V lost 6 bases, J lost 6 bases, and 11 bases lay in between. The CDR3 region has the DNA TGTGCCAGCAGGGGGCTTACGGCCGGGGAGCTGTTTTTT. Its protein is CASRGLTAGELFF.

The V gene is TRBV19, the J gene TRBJ2-7, with D maybe TRBD2 (6 bases). Germline V gene lookup returns CDR1 LNHDA and CDR2 SQIVND (reference sequence). V lost 4 bases and J 2 bases, leaving 15 bases between the germline ends. CDR3 length equals 15 residues. The CDR3 DNA reads as TGTGCCAGTAGTAATGGGGGGAGTGGACCCTACGAGCAGTACTTC. Amino acid sequence: CASSNGGSGPYEQYF.

This clone appeared a few times. The chain couples TRBV28 to TRBJ2-7, with D possibly TRBD1 on 6 matching bases. This CDR3 has 12 residues. Deletions cut 4 bases from V and 5 bases from J, with 9 bases between. Germline-derived CDR1 and CDR2 are MDHEN and SYDVKM. CDR3 nucleotides: TGTGCCAGCAGTTCCTACAGGGACGAGCAGTACTTC. This codes for CASSSYRDEQYF.

This clone was detected only a few times. CDR3 region: CASSQNDRTVGGYTF. The DNA for the CDR3 is TGTGCCAGCTCCCAGAATGACAGGACCGTGGGTGGCTACACCTTC. The chain couples TRBV18 to TRBJ1-2; tentatively, D is TRBD1 (6 bases). V was shortened by 6 bases and J by 7 bases, with 21 bases between the two germline ends. Germline V gene data show CDR1 as KGHSH and CDR2 as LQKENI. The length of the CDR3 is 15 residues.

This clone was seen more than once but under ten times. The identical CDR3 is also encoded by other nucleotide sequences in the sample. This chain uses TRBV28 with TRBJ2-2; D not certain. The V gene lost 3 bases and the J gene lost 1 base, with 3 bases spanning the gap. Germline V gives CDR1 MDHEN, CDR2 SYDVKM. The CDR3 runs to 13 residues. Here the CDR3 reads CASSFRNTGELFF. The CDR3 nucleotides are TGTGCCAGCAGTTTCCGGAACACCGGGGAGCTGTTTTTT.

The rearrangement links TRBV18 to TRBJ2-1; 11 bases map to TRBD2. Germline CDR1 and CDR2: KGHSH and LQKENI. V shed 5 bases and J 9 bases; nucleotides not matched to a gene: 9. The CDR3 contains 15 residues. The DNA of the CDR3 is TGTGCCAGCTCATCGGGACTAGCGGATTTTAGTGAGCAGTTCTTC. Protein sequence: CASSSGLADFSEQFF.

This clone was recorded once. CDR3 in DNA: TGTGCCACCAGCAGGGATCAGGGATACGAGCAGTACGTC. Translating gives CATSRDQGYEQYV. V usage is TRBV15 and J usage is TRBJ2-7; a weak D match, TRBD1 (5 bases). V shed 3 bases and J shed 4 bases, with 10 bases lying between them. Germline V gene data show CDR1 as LNHNV and CDR2 as YYDKDF (reference sequence). CDR3 size: 13 residues.

The CDR3 sequence is CASSPGTGGPYEQYV. The CDR3, as DNA: TGTGCCAGCAGTCCCGGGACAGGCGGCCCCTACGAGCAGTACGTC. The chain has TRBV28 and TRBJ2-7; 8 nucleotides match TRBD1. The CDR3 totals 15 residues. CDR1 MDHEN and CDR2 SYDVKM come from the germline V gene. Trimming at V came to 5 bases and at J to 2 bases, leaving 8 bases not matched to a gene.

This clone has more than one count but fewer than ten. The chain is built from TRBV28 and TRBJ2-1; 7 bases line up with TRBD1. The CDR3 has 14 amino acids. V was pared by 6 bases and J by 3 bases, with 5 bases of the junction left unmatched. Germline CDR1 reads MDHEN; CDR2 reads SYDVKM. This CDR3 reads CASSPQGDYNEQFF. Here the CDR3 DNA reads TGTGCCAGCAGCCCTCAGGGGGACTACAATGAGCAGTTCTTC.

This chain connects TRBV19 to TRBJ2-7; a weak D match, TRBD1 (6 bases). The V gene lost 5 bases and the J gene lost 2 bases, with 13 bases spanning the gap. CDR3 length equals 14 residues. Germline assignment: CDR1 LNHDA and CDR2 SQIVND (reference sequence). CDR3 in amino acids: CASSDGGQTYEQYF. As DNA, the CDR3 is TGTGCCAGTAGTGATGGTGGACAGACCTACGAGCAGTACTTC.

In its sample, this clone was seen once. The chain links TRBV5-4 to TRBJ2-7; 10 nucleotides line up with TRBD2. This CDR3 contains 15 residues. V was clipped by 3 bases and J by 0 bases; unmatched bases: 3. The germline gives CDR1 SGHNT, CDR2 YYREEE (reference sequence). CDR3 nucleotides: TGTGCCAGCAGCTGGGGGACTAGCGCCTCCTACGAGCAGTACTTC. It yields the protein CASSWGTSASYEQYF.

The gene calls are TRBV18 and TRBJ1-2; 10 bases are shared with TRBD1. Trimming removed 3 bases from V and 4 bases from J; junction bases left unmatched: 5. Germline CDR1 KGHSH, CDR2 LQKENI. This CDR3 is built from 15 residues. The chain's CDR3 is CASSPGQGVGYGYTF. In DNA, the CDR3 is TGTGCCAGCTCACCCGGACAGGGGGTTGGCTATGGCTACACCTTC. The full variable domain, in which reference TRBV18 and TRBJ1-2 provide the parts outside the CDR3, is NAGVMQNPRHLVRRRGQEARLRCSPMKGHSHVYWYRQLPEEGLKFMVYLQKENIIDESGMPKERFSAEFPKEGPSILRIQQVVRGDSAAYFCASSPGQGVGYGYTFGSGTRLTVV.